One sample yielded the 24 T cell receptor beta chains listed below, sequenced in a study of T cells in Graves' hyperthyroidism and ophthalmopathy. Amplification yielded TCR beta CDR3 regions, with RNA transcripts as the source. TCR CDR3 underwent first-round RT-PCR with the HTBI primer set. TCRdb re-called the multiplex PCR reads through MiXCR, storing one row per CDR3 protein. The sample has over 400,000 distinct CDR3 sequences; over 12% are singletons. Sequencing was performed on blood. The source of these receptors is a young man with Graves' ophthalmopathy.

At least ten counts were recorded for this clonotype. The CDR3 protein is CASSLGQGGTNEKLFF. The CDR3 DNA sequence: TGTGCCAGCAGCCTGGGACAGGGAGGAACTAATGAAAAACTGTTTTTT. The chain links TRBV13 to TRBJ1-4; 9 positions agree with TRBD1. The V gene's germline CDR1 is PRHDT and CDR2 FYEKMQ (reference sequence). The CDR3 is made up of 16 amino acids. The ends lost 5 bases at V and 1 base at J; junction bases unmatched: 5.

At least ten counts were recorded for this clonotype. V gene TRBV7-2 combines with J gene TRBJ2-3; D is ambiguous. CDR1 is SGHTA, CDR2 FQGNSA, per germline. The length of the CDR3 is 16 residues. The V gene lost 5 bases and the J gene lost 0 bases, with 15 bases spanning the gap. The CDR3 sequence is CASSQTARSSTDTQYF. CDR3 in DNA: TGTGCCAGCAGCCAGACGGCGCGGTCTAGCACAGATACGCAGTATTTT.

The CDR3 sequence is CASSTTGSSYGYTF. In DNA form, the CDR3 reads TGTGCCAGTAGTACTACAGGGAGTTCGTATGGCTACACCTTC. The chain combines TRBV19 with TRBJ1-2; D is possibly TRBD1 (6 bases). Germline V gene lookup returns CDR1 LNHDA and CDR2 SQIVND (reference sequence). Trimming pared 4 bases from V and 5 bases from J, leaving 14 bases between. The CDR3 length is 14 residues.

This clonotype was seen many times. This chain uses TRBV24-1 with TRBJ2-5; a weak D match, TRBD2 (6 bases). Trimming removed 4 bases from V and 5 bases from J, with 16 bases in between. The length of the CDR3 is 15 residues. CDR1 and CDR2 from the germline V gene are KGHDR and SFDVKD. This CDR3 is CATSDPNTSTETQYF. CDR3 nucleotide sequence: TGTGCCACCAGTGACCCGAACACTAGCACGGAGACCCAGTACTTC.

The table lists this clonotype with many counts. The V call is TRBV5-1, the J call TRBJ2-3; 15 bases line up with TRBD2. CDR1 is SGHRS, CDR2 YFSETQ, per germline. V lost 4 bases, J lost 1 base, and 4 bases stayed unmatched. This CDR3 comprises 17 residues. Here the CDR3 DNA reads TGCGCCAGCAGCCCAGGACTAGCGGGAGGGCGCACAGATACGCAGTATTTT. Translating gives CASSPGLAGGRTDTQYF.

This clonotype has at least ten counts. The rearrangement links TRBV27 to TRBJ2-7; D possibly corresponds to TRBD2 (5 bases). Germline CDR1 is MNHEY and CDR2 is SMNVEV (reference sequence). Trimming removed 1 base from V and 5 bases from J, with 15 bases in between. This CDR3 region has 15 residues. The CDR3 spells CASSLWRPLADEQYF. CDR3 in DNA: TGTGCCAGCAGTTTATGGAGGCCCCTGGCGGACGAGCAGTACTTC.

Only a few counts were recorded for this clonotype. The chain has TRBV20-1 and TRBJ2-7; D may be TRBD1 or TRBD2 (5 bases each). This CDR3 has 16 amino acids. V gave up 6 bases and J gave up 0 bases, with 21 bases separating them. Germline V gives CDR1 DFQATT, CDR2 SNEGSKA (reference sequence). DNA for the CDR3: TGCAGTGCCACCCGTCCCGGGGCCCGACACTCCTACGAGCAGTACTTC. It codes for CSATRPGARHSYEQYF.

V and J are TRBV5-1 and TRBJ2-6; the D gene is possibly TRBD2 (5 bases). Deletions cut 5 bases from V and 0 bases from J, with 21 bases between. The germline V gene encodes CDR1 SGHRS and CDR2 YFSETQ. The CDR3 length is 19 residues. This CDR3 reads CASRGSLKPGSSGANVLTF. CDR3 DNA: TGCGCCAGCAGGGGCAGTCTTAAACCTGGGAGCTCTGGGGCCAACGTCCTGACTTTC. Complete variable domain (other parts from reference TRBV5-1 and TRBJ2-6): KAGVTQTPRYLIKTRGQQVTLSCSPISGHRSVSWYQQTPGQGLQFLFEYFSETQRNKGNFPGRFSGRQFSNSRSEMNVSTLELGDSALYLCASRGSLKPGSSGANVLTFGAGSRLTVL.

This clonotype came up many times. The chain employs TRBV29-1 and TRBJ2-5; 9 bases align to TRBD2. The CDR3 length is 16 residues. Germline CDR1 SQVTM, CDR2 ANQGSEA. The J segment lost 1 base and the V segment lost 4 bases, leaving 10 bases of the junction unmatched. CDR3: CSVGGASGKFQETQYF. The CDR3 DNA is TGCAGCGTTGGAGGGGCTAGCGGGAAGTTCCAAGAGACCCAGTACTTC. The full variable domain, with the rest looked up from reference TRBV29-1 and TRBJ2-5, is SAVISQKPSRDICQRGTSLTIQCQVDSQVTMMFWYRQQPGQSLTLIATANQGSEATYESGFVIDKFPISRPNLTFSTLTVSNMSPEDSSIYLCSVGGASGKFQETQYFGPGTRLLVL.

This clonotype was counted many times. The gene calls are TRBV28 and TRBJ1-1, with D unresolved. CDR1 is MDHEN, CDR2 SYDVKM, per germline. Trimming pared 4 bases from V and 8 bases from J, leaving 20 bases between. There are 15 residues in the CDR3. CDR3 DNA sequence: TGTGCCAGCAGTTCCCCCCTGGGGAGGTCCCCCGAAGCTTTCTTT. Translated, it gives CASSSPLGRSPEAFF.

This clonotype was detected many times. The chain is built from TRBV27 and TRBJ2-7; 10 bases align to TRBD1. V dropped 3 bases and J dropped 5; count of bases not matched to a gene: 4. The CDR3 is 14 amino acids. Germline V gene sequence: CDR1 MNHEY, CDR2 SMNVEV (reference sequence). The CDR3 here is CASSLGTGVNEQYF. In DNA, the CDR3 is TGTGCCAGCAGTTTGGGGACAGGGGTGAACGAGCAGTACTTC.

This clonotype was detected a few times. This rearrangement joins TRBV10-1 to TRBJ2-3, with TRBD2 matching 9 bases. Trimming at V came to 6 bases and at J to 2 bases, leaving 9 bases not matched to a gene. The CDR3 has 16 residues. Germline CDR1 and CDR2: WNHNN and SYGVQD (reference sequence). The CDR3 region has the DNA TGCGCCAGCAGGATCGCGGGAGGGCCGGACACAGATACGCAGTATTTT. This codes for CASRIAGGPDTDTQYF.

In its sample, this clonotype was seen many times. The V call is TRBV18, the J call TRBJ2-7; 11 nucleotides agree with TRBD2. This CDR3 contains 15 residues. Germline loops: CDR1 KGHSH, CDR2 LQKENI. V was clipped by 0 bases and J by 6 bases; unmatched bases: 4. As DNA, the CDR3 is TGTGCCAGCTCACCACCGGCTAGCGGGAGGCTCGAGCAGTACTTC. The encoded protein is CASSPPASGRLEQYF.

V usage is TRBV4-1 and J usage is TRBJ2-2, with D possibly being TRBD1 (6 bases). This CDR3 is built from 17 residues. Trimming removed 0 bases from V and 4 bases from J, with 15 bases in between. Germline V gene lookup returns CDR1 MGHRA and CDR2 YSYEKL. This chain's CDR3 is CASSQDPDRRGTGELFF. The DNA of the CDR3 is TGCGCCAGCAGCCAAGATCCGGACAGACGGGGCACCGGGGAGCTGTTTTTT.

In its sample, this clonotype was seen many times. V gene TRBV30 combines with J gene TRBJ2-4, with 7 bases that match TRBD1. Trimming at V came to 3 bases and at J to 3 bases, leaving 5 bases not matched to a gene. This CDR3 region has 14 residues. Germline CDR1 reads GTSNPN; CDR2 reads SVGIG (reference sequence). For the CDR3, the DNA is TGTGCCTGGAGGTTTGCAGGGGGCAAAAACATTCAGTACTTC. Protein: CAWRFAGGKNIQYF.

This clonotype was detected a few times. The J gene is TRBJ1-5, the V gene TRBV27; D possibly corresponds to TRBD1 (5 bases). V was shortened by 4 bases and J by 7 bases, with 20 bases between the two germline ends. The V gene's germline CDR1 is MNHEY and CDR2 SMNVEV (reference sequence). The CDR3 spans 16 residues. For the CDR3, the DNA is TGTGCCAGCAGTTCGCTATATTTGTTGGGGGAGCAGCCCCAGCATTTT. This gives the protein CASSSLYLLGEQPQHF.

This sequence joins TRBV24-1 and TRBJ2-5; possibly TRBD1 for D (6 bases). V was pared by 9 bases and J by 1 base, with 14 bases between. The CDR3 length is 14 residues. Germline CDR1 KGHDR, CDR2 SFDVKD. This CDR3 reads CATGITGPQETQYF. CDR3 bases: TGTGCCACCGGGATCACAGGGCCCCAAGAGACCCAGTACTTC.

This clonotype was found many times. V and J are TRBV6-5 and TRBJ2-3; D unclear. The germline V gene encodes CDR1 MNHEY and CDR2 SVGAGI. The V and J ends lost 2 bases and 0 bases respectively, with 6 bases between them. The CDR3 has 14 amino acids. The CDR3 spells CASSYRPSTDTQYF. The CDR3 nucleotides read TGTGCCAGCAGTTACAGGCCTAGCACAGATACGCAGTATTTT.

This clonotype has a handful of counts. This chain uses TRBV30 with TRBJ2-3; D gene uncertain. Trimming removed 3 bases at V and 10 bases at J, with 14 bases between. CDR3 size: 12 residues. Germline CDR1 and CDR2: GTSNPN and SVGIG (reference sequence). As DNA, the CDR3 is TGTGCCTGGAGATTCGGGCTCAGTCCGCAGTATTTT. Its protein is CAWRFGLSPQYF.

This clonotype has ten or more counts. This chain links TRBV15 with TRBJ2-7; D possibly corresponds to TRBD2 (5 bases). CDR1 and CDR2 (germline): LNHNV, YYDKDF (reference sequence). The CDR3 consists of 15 residues. V shed 1 base and J shed 3 bases, with 13 bases lying between them. The CDR3 sequence is CATSRAGGGVYEQYF. CDR3 coding DNA: TGTGCCACCAGCAGAGCCGGCGGAGGAGTCTACGAGCAGTACTTC.

This clonotype was counted many times. The gene calls are TRBV7-9 and TRBJ2-7; TRBD2 matches 7 bases. CDR1 SEHNR and CDR2 FQNEAQ come from the germline V gene (reference sequence). Losses at the gene ends were 0 bases for V and 4 bases for J; bases not matched to a gene: 12. This CDR3 region has 17 residues. The CDR3 protein is CASSLAFITGLPYEQYF. CDR3 nucleotide sequence: TGTGCCAGCAGCTTAGCTTTCATTACGGGACTACCTTACGAGCAGTACTTC.

This clonotype was seen repeatedly, ten times or more. The V and J genes are TRBV7-9 and TRBJ1-2; no clear D. Germline V gives CDR1 SEHNR, CDR2 FQNEAQ (reference sequence). This CDR3 spans 14 amino acids. Trimming cost V 4 bases and J 4 bases, with 13 bases left between them. CDR3 residues: CASSSQTEFYGYTF. CDR3 sequence (DNA): TGTGCCAGCAGCTCTCAGACTGAGTTCTATGGCTACACCTTC.

This clonotype was found many times. This chain uses TRBV9 with TRBJ2-7, with 10 positions matching TRBD1. V lost 0 bases and J lost 7; bases outside the gene matches: 7. The germline V gene encodes CDR1 SGDLS and CDR2 YYNGEE. The CDR3 is 15 residues long. CDR3 DNA sequence: TGTGCCAGCAGCGTAGCTATCGGACAGGGGGATGAGCAGTACTTC. The encoded protein is CASSVAIGQGDEQYF.

This clonotype appeared many times. The J gene is TRBJ1-4, the V gene TRBV12-3 or TRBV12-4; D is possibly TRBD1 (5 bases). The CDR3 has 18 residues. Trimming took off 5 bases at V and 5 bases at J, with 24 bases between the two ends. Here the CDR3 DNA reads TGTGCCAGCAGTCTCGACAGTTTTTCGTTCCTAGAAAATGAAAAACTGTTTTTT. It specifies CASSLDSFSFLENEKLFF.